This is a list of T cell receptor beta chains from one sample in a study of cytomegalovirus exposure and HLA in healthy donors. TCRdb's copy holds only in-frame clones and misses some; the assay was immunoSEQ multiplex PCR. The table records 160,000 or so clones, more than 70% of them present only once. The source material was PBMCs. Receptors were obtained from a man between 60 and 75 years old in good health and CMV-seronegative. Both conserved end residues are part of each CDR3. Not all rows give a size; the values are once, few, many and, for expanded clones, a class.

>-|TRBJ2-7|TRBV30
CAWSYYPGSGEQYF
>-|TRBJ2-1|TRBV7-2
CASSPGLAEVDEQFF
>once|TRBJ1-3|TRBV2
CASSQGSGNTIYF
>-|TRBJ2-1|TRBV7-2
CASRPSIRGDEQFF
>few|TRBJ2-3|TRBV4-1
CASSQEGRDTQYF
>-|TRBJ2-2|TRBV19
CASLQGRELFF
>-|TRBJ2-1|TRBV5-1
CASSLGTGAYNEQFF
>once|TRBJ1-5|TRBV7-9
CASSLGSDRNQPQHF
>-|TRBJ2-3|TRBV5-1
CASSFRSGGAGGDTQYF
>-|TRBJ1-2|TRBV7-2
CASSLWRRGDGYTF
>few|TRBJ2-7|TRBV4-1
CASSLAMWTAYEQYF
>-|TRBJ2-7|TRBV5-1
CASSWGLAYEQYF
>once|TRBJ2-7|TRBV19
CASSRQGLSYEQYF
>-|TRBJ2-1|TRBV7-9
CASSLKGPSYNEQFF
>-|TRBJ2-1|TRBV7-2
CASSLEGQGYNEQFF
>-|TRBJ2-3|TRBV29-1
CSVRGQGTDTQYF
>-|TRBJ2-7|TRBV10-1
CASSAGTAFYEQYF
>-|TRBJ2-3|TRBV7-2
CASSLAPSGGTDTQYF
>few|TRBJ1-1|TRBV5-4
CASSIRGLATEAFF
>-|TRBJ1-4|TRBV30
CAWSYGTANEKLFF
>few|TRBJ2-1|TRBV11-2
CASSTFTGETYNEQFF
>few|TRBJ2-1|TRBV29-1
CSVGGTSGYNEQFF
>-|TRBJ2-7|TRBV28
CASRPQGTYEQYF
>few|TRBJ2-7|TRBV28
CASIPQGRRRGSYEQYF
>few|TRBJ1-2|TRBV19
CASSAVPPGQTLNYGYTF
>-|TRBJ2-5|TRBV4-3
CASSQDFSAAETQYF
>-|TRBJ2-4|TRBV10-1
CASSPEAMGIQYF